The 2 T cell receptor beta chains presented below share a single source sample, sequenced in a study of T-cell reconstitution after alpha-beta-depleted transplantation in children (dated by TCRdb to 2015 to 2016). This specimen's treatment or condition label, interpreted: allogeneic hematopoietic cell transplantation with graft depleted of TCRalphabeta T cells and CD19 B cells. Library preparation was by PCR. This sample was sequenced with an Illumina HiSeq 2500. To normalize quantification of the TCRbeta repertoire, the TCR libraries were built with molecular barcoding that relied on unique molecular identifiers. TCRdb itself trimmed the public reads at Q25 with fastp, ran MiXCR and retained productive beta chains. Rows matching on CDR3 protein sequence are summarized as one entry with the most common DNA and genes. The table for this sample lists about 180,000 distinct CDR3 sequences; around 10% of them were counted only once. Clones ranked in the top ten supply over 10% of the sample.

This material consisted of PBMCs, taken before TCRalphabeta/CD19-depleted stem cell transplant. The receptors were gathered from a boy younger than 10 with acute myeloid leukemia, due to receive a stem cell transplant.

This clonotype showed up many times. The V call is TRBV12-3 or TRBV12-4, the J call TRBJ2-1; no reliable D call. Trimming removed 1 base at V and 5 bases at J, with 3 bases between. CDR3 length equals 12 residues. CDR3 residues: CASSLVDNEQFF. The DNA for the CDR3 is TGTGCCAGCAGTTTAGTAGACAATGAGCAGTTCTTC.

This clonotype occurred a few times. This chain uses TRBV5-1 with TRBJ2-5, with 10 bases that match TRBD2. The V gene end was trimmed by 0 bases and the J gene end by 2 bases; junction bases not matched to a gene: 13. The CDR3 extends over 19 amino acids. Germline V lookup: CDR1 SGHRS, CDR2 YFSETQ. The CDR3 DNA follows: TGCGCCAGCAGCTTGGCCCTCTTGTCTAGCGGGAGCCAACAAGAGACCCAGTACTTC. It yields the protein CASSLALLSSGSQQETQYF.